This T cell receptor (beta chain) was obtained from a study of cytomegalovirus exposure and HLA in healthy donors. Study observations and caveats: It was 164 TCR beta chains that were listed as cytomegalovirus-associated. Under in vitro conditions, a few CMV-associated chains were confirmed as specific for CMV antigens. The presence/absence work took it that sequencing depth was about the same across donors.

About this clone itself: What it recognizes is unknown.

With V trimmed by 5 bases and J by 6 bases, 5 bases remained unmatched. Per germline, CDR1 SGHNT and CDR2 YENEEA. This CDR3 is 13 amino acids long. In the PCR, 60 Vbeta and 13 Jbeta primers were used. Measured with immunoSEQ multiplex PCR; TCRdb has only the in-frame clones, and not every one. The sample contains approximately 70,000 clones, 74% of which appear only once. The source material was PBMCs. This receptor was identified in a woman aged 55-69 years in good health and CMV-seropositive. The chain recombines TRBV11-3 with TRBJ2-5; 8 bases map to TRBD2. In DNA, the CDR3 is TGTGCCAGCAGCCCGCGGGGGGCTAAGACCCAGTACTTC. Translated: CASSPRGAKTQYF.